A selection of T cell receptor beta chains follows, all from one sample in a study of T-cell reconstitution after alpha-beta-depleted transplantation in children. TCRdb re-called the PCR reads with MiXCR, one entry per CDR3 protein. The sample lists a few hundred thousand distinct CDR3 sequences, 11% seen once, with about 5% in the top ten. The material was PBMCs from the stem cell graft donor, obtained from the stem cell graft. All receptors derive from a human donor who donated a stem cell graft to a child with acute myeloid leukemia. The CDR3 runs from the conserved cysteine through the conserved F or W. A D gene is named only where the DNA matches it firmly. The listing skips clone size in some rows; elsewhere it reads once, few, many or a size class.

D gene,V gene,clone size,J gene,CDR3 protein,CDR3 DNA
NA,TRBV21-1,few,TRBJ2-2,CASSTGATNTGELFF,TGTGCCAGCAGCACCGGGGCGACCAACACCGGGGAGCTGTTTTTT
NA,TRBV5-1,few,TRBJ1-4,CASSLGKGNEKLFF,TGCGCCAGCAGCCTCGGTAAAGGAAATGAAAAACTGTTTTTT
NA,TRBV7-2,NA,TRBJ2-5,CASSLGGRGMTQYF,TGTGCCAGCAGCTTAGGAGGGAGAGGAATGACCCAGTACTTC
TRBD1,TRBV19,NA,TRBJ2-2,CASRTDRDHTGELFF,TGTGCCAGTAGAACCGACAGGGACCACACCGGGGAGCTGTTTTTT
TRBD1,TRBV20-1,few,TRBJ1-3,CSAINRGNSGNTIYF,TGCAGTGCTATTAACAGGGGGAATTCTGGAAACACCATATATTTT
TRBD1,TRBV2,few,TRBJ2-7,CASRLGQGAYEQYF,TGTGCCAGCAGACTCGGACAGGGGGCCTACGAGCAGTACTTC
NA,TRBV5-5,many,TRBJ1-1,CASRPNHRVNTEAFF,TGTGCCAGCAGGCCGAACCATCGAGTGAACACTGAAGCTTTCTTT
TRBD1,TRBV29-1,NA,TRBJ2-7,CSVDPGGDYEQYF,TGCAGCGTTGACCCAGGGGGCGATTACGAGCAGTACTTC
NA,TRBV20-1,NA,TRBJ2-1,CSAVSLLNNEQFF,TGCAGTGCTGTTAGCCTATTGAACAATGAGCAGTTCTTC
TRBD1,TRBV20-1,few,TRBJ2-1,CSARERQGTTDEQFF,TGCAGTGCTAGAGAGAGACAGGGGACAACGGATGAGCAGTTCTTC
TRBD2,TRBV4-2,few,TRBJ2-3,CASSLHIGTSGGVSTDTQYF,TGTGCCAGCAGCCTACACATCGGGACTAGCGGGGGGGTTAGCACAGATACGCAGTATTTT
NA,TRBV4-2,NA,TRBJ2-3,CASSPGLLRVTDTQYF,TGTGCCAGCAGCCCCGGGTTGCTCCGCGTTACAGATACGCAGTATTTT
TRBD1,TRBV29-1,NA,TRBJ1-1,CSVPIQGAQVGAFF,TGCAGCGTTCCGATACAGGGGGCGCAGGTTGGAGCTTTCTTT
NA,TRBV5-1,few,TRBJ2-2,CASSRRPGTLNTGELFF,TGCGCCAGCAGCCGACGACCCGGGACGCTGAACACCGGGGAGCTGTTTTTT
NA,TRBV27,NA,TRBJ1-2,CASSSPSQGRYGYTF,TGTGCCAGCAGTTCCCCAAGTCAAGGCCGCTATGGCTACACCTTC
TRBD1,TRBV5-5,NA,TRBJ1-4,CASSQGAREKLFF,TGTGCCAGCAGCCAGGGGGCGCGAGAAAAACTGTTTTTT
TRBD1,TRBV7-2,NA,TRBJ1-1,CASSLAGQPVAFF,TGTGCCAGCAGCTTAGCGGGACAGCCTGTAGCTTTCTTT
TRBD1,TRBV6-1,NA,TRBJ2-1,CASRKQGSSYNEQFF,TGTGCCAGCAGAAAACAGGGGAGCTCCTACAATGAGCAGTTCTTC
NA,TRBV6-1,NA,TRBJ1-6,CASSEKGRAYNSPLHF,TGTGCCAGCAGTGAAAAGGGTCGGGCCTATAATTCACCCCTCCACTTT
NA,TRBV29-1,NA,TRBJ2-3,CSVAGTPANTDTQYF,TGCAGCGTGGCTGGGACTCCTGCTAACACAGATACGCAGTATTTT
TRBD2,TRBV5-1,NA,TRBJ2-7,CASSREGSSYEQYF,TGCGCCAGCAGCAGGGAGGGGAGCTCCTACGAGCAGTACTTC
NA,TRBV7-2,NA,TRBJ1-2,CASSSSPQNYGYTF,TGTGCCAGCAGCTCGTCCCCGCAGAACTATGGCTACACCTTC
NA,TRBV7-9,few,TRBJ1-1,CASSSPTGLGTEAFF,TGTGCCAGCAGCTCCCCGACGGGATTGGGCACTGAAGCTTTCTTT
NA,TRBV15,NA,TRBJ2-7,CATSHVGTASDEQYF,TGTGCCACCAGCCACGTGGGGACCGCAAGTGACGAGCAGTACTTC
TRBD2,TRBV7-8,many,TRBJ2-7,CASSTPRTSGMYEQYF,TGTGCCAGCAGCACCCCCCGGACTAGCGGGATGTACGAGCAGTACTTC
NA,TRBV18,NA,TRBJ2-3,CASSSTGTVGTDTQYF,TGTGCCAGCTCATCTACCGGGACCGTAGGAACAGATACGCAGTATTTT
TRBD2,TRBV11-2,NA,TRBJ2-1,CASSSSAGGLNNEQFF,TGTGCCAGCAGCTCTTCAGCGGGGGGCCTGAACAATGAGCAGTTCTTC
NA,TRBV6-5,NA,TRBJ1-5,CASSFDRTSSPQHF,TGTGCCAGCAGTTTCGACAGGACGTCGTCGCCCCAGCATTTT
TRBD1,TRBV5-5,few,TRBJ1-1,CASSLAEGAGTEAFF,TGTGCCAGCAGCTTGGCCGAGGGGGCTGGTACTGAAGCTTTCTTT
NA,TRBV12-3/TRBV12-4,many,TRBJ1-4,CASSLSGSEKLFF,TGTGCCAGCAGTCTATCCGGGAGTGAAAAACTGTTTTTT
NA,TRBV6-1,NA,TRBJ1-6,CASSDGVLRGSPLHF,TGTGCCAGCAGTGACGGAGTTCTAAGAGGGTCACCCCTCCACTTT
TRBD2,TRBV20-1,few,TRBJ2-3,CSARWDYRWGTRGTDTQYF,TGCAGTGCTAGATGGGACTATAGATGGGGGACGAGAGGCACAGATACGCAGTATTTT
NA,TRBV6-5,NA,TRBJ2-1,CASAGPSNEQFF,TGTGCCAGCGCAGGACCCTCTAATGAGCAGTTCTTC
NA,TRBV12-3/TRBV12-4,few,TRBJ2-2,CASSGQEGGELFF,TGTGCCAGCAGCGGACAGGAGGGCGGGGAGCTGTTTTTT
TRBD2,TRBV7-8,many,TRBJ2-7,CASSLNSGSGREQYF,TGTGCCAGCAGCTTAAACAGCGGGAGCGGCCGTGAGCAGTACTTC
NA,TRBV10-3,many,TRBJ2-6,CAISRESGANVLTF,TGTGCCATCAGTAGGGAATCTGGGGCCAACGTCCTGACTTTC
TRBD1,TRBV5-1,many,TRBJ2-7,CASGPGQAVYEQYF,TGCGCCAGCGGGCCGGGACAGGCTGTTTACGAGCAGTACTTC
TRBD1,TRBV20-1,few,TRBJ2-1,CSAIRDRFYNEQFF,TGCAGTGCAATCCGGGACAGGTTCTACAATGAGCAGTTCTTC
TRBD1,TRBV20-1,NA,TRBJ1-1,CSARRDREGAEAFF,TGCAGTGCTAGACGGGACAGGGAAGGCGCTGAAGCTTTCTTT
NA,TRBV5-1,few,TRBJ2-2,CASSLTPAGTGELFF,TGCGCCAGCAGCTTAACCCCAGCGGGCACCGGGGAGCTGTTTTTT
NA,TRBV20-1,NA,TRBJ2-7,CSARVAGLSYEQYF,TGCAGTGCTAGAGTGGCAGGCCTGTCCTACGAGCAGTACTTC
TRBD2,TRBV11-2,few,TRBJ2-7,CASSPGPGGPYEQYF,TGTGCCAGCAGCCCCGGTCCGGGAGGGCCATACGAGCAGTACTTC
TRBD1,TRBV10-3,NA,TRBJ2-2,CAISDQGAPGELFF,TGTGCCATCAGTGACCAGGGGGCACCCGGGGAGCTGTTTTTT
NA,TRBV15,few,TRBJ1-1,CATSRGWINTEAFF,TGTGCCACCAGCAGAGGTTGGATCAACACTGAAGCTTTCTTT
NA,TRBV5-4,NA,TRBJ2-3,CASSLIGTTDTQYF,TGTGCCAGCAGCTTAATAGGGACGACAGATACGCAGTATTTT
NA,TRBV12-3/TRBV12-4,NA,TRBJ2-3,CASSATPNTDTQYF,TGTGCCAGCAGTGCCACCCCGAACACAGATACGCAGTATTTT
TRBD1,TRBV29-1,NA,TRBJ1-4,CSARDRSEKLFF,TGCAGCGCCCGGGACAGGAGCGAAAAACTGTTTTTT
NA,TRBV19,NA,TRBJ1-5,CASSIRGGNQPQHF,TGTGCCAGTAGTATACGCGGCGGCAATCAGCCCCAGCATTTT
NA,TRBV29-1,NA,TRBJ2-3,CSVRTRLTDTQYF,TGCAGCGTGAGGACCCGACTCACAGATACGCAGTATTTT
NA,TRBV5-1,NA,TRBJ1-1,CASSLAAVGSEAFF,TGCGCCAGCAGCTTGGCGGCGGTCGGATCTGAAGCTTTCTTT
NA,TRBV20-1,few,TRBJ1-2,CSAREIASNYGYTF,TGCAGTGCTAGAGAGATAGCTTCTAACTATGGCTACACCTTC
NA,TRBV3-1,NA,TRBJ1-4,CASSQDESTNEKLFF,TGTGCCAGCAGCCAAGACGAATCAACTAATGAAAAACTGTTTTTT
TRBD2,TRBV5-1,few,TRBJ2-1,CASRRDSGAANEQFF,TGCGCCAGCAGAAGGGATAGCGGGGCAGCCAATGAGCAGTTCTTC
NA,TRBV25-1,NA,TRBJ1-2,CASAEVNYGYTF,TGTGCCAGCGCTGAGGTAAACTATGGCTACACCTTC